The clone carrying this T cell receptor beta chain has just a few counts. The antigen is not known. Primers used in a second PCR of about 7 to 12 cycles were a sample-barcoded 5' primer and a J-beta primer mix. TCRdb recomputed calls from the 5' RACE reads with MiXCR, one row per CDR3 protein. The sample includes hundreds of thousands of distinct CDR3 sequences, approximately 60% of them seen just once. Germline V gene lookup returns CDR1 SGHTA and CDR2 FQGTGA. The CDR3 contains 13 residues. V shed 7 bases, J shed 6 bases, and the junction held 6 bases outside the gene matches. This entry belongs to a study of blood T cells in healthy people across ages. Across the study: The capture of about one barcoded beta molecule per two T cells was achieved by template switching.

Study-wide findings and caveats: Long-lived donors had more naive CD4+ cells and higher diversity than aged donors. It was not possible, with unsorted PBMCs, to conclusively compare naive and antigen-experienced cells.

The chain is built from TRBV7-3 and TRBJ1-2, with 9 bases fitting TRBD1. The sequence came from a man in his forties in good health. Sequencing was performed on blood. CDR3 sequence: CASTLTGGNGYTF. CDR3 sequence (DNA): TGTGCCAGCACCCTAACAGGGGGCAATGGCTACACCTTC.